Following are 28 T cell receptor beta chains from one sample sequenced in a study of OX40 agonist ivuxolimab in advanced cancers. Clones were read by immunoSEQ multiplex PCR, and TCRdb kept only the in-frame ones, dropping some. The table records 71,000 or so clones, roughly 93% of them present only once. Sequencing was performed on CD4+ or CD8+ T cells sorted from blood, taken in a trial of the OX40 agonist ivuxolimab. The receptors here all came from an adult with an advanced solid tumor such as melanoma, head and neck, liver or kidney cancer.

The chain links TRBV7-9 to TRBJ2-7; TRBD2 matches at 8 bases. The V gene's germline CDR1 is SEHNR and CDR2 FQNEAQ (reference sequence). V lost 5 bases to trimming and J lost 5 bases; unmatched junction nucleotides: 11. The CDR3 extends over 15 amino acids. CDR3 loop: CASSQTGTRFNEQYF. CDR3 coding DNA: TGTGCCAGCAGCCAGACCGGGACTAGATTTAACGAGCAGTACTTC.

J is TRBJ2-7 and V is TRBV28, with D maybe TRBD1 (6 bases). This CDR3 has 12 residues. Germline V gene sequence: CDR1 MDHEN, CDR2 SYDVKM. With 3 bases removed from V and 6 bases from J, the gap between germline ends came to 9 bases. CDR3: CASSFVRGEQYF. CDR3 nucleotide sequence: TGTGCCAGCAGTTTTGTCAGGGGCGAGCAGTACTTC.

The chain links TRBV11-2 to TRBJ1-6, with unresolved D. Trimming pared 0 bases from V and 7 bases from J, leaving 13 bases between. Germline loops: CDR1 SGHAT, CDR2 FQNNGV. The CDR3 is made up of 16 amino acids. Written as DNA, the CDR3 is TGTGCCAGCAGCTTAGACTACCAAGGGTCGAATTCACCCCTCCACTTT. It encodes CASSLDYQGSNSPLHF. Combining the CDR3 with reference TRBV11-2 and TRBJ1-6 gives the whole variable domain EAGVAQSPRYKIIEKRQSVAFWCNPISGHATLYWYQQILGQGPKLLIQFQNNGVVDDSQLPKDRFSAERLKGVDSTLKIQPAKLEDSAVYLCASSLDYQGSNSPLHFGNGTRLTVT.

The chain links TRBV19 to TRBJ2-5; 8 bases align to TRBD1. The V segment lost 5 bases and the J segment 0 bases; nucleotides outside the gene matches: 5. Germline V gene data show CDR1 as LNHDA and CDR2 as SQIVND (reference sequence). The CDR3 has 15 amino acids. The CDR3 nucleotides read TGTGCCAGTAGTTACAGGGGGGAGTACCAAGAGACCCAGTACTTC. It is translated as CASSYRGEYQETQYF.

The V and J genes are TRBV21-1 and TRBJ2-1; the D call of TRBD2 is as the table states it, not checked on the DNA. TRBV21-1 is recorded as a pseudogene. The CDR3 is 13 residues long. In DNA form, the CDR3 reads TGTGCCAGCAGCAAGCGAGCCGCCCCGCGGCAGTTCTTC. Translating it yields CASSKRAAPRQFF.

This rearrangement joins TRBV5-4 to TRBJ1-1; D is undetermined. Trimming took 6 bases from V and 1 from J, leaving 10 bases between them. The CDR3 is 13 amino acids. Germline lookup yields CDR1 SGHNT and CDR2 YYREEE (reference sequence). The CDR3 DNA reads TGTGCCAGCACCTCGGTTGGGAACACTGAAGCTTTCTTT. Protein sequence: CASTSVGNTEAFF.

The chain joins TRBV29-1 to TRBJ1-2, with D perhaps matching TRBD1 (6 bases). Germline V gives CDR1 SQVTM, CDR2 ANQGSEA. The CDR3 totals 17 residues. Trimming removed 3 bases from V and 7 bases from J, with 27 bases in between. The CDR3 loop reads CSVEGGRTDRDRGGYTF. DNA for the CDR3: TGCAGCGTTGAGGGGGGAAGGACAGACCGAGACCGGGGTGGCTACACCTTC.

The chain joins TRBV30 to TRBJ2-7, with unresolved D. CDR3 length equals 16 residues. Germline V gives CDR1 GTSNPN, CDR2 SVGIG (reference sequence). Trimming stripped 0 bases from V and 0 bases from J, with 15 bases between. CDR3 residues: CAWSVTSGRYSYEQYF. CDR3 DNA: TGTGCCTGGAGTGTAACGTCCGGCAGATACTCCTACGAGCAGTACTTC.

The rearrangement uses TRBV11-3 and TRBJ2-7; D ambiguous. Trimming shortened V by 2 bases and J by 0 bases, and 2 bases separated the two germline ends. Germline CDR1 is SGHNT and CDR2 is YENEEA. CDR3 length: 12 residues. Here the CDR3 DNA reads TGTGCCAGCAGCTTAAGCTCCTACGAGCAGTACTTC. Protein product: CASSLSSYEQYF. The variable domain in full, with the rest retrieved from reference TRBV11-3 and TRBJ2-7, is EAGVVQSPRYKIIEKKQPVAFWCNPISGHNTLYWYLQNLGQGPELLIRYENEEAVDDSQLPKDRFSAERLKGVDSTLKIQPAELGDSAVYLCASSLSSYEQYFGPGTRLTVT.

The V and J genes are TRBV6-1 and TRBJ2-7; D might be TRBD2 (5 bases). This CDR3 comprises 14 residues. V was pared by 7 bases and J by 3 bases, with 16 bases between. The germline gives CDR1 MNHNS, CDR2 SASEGT. The CDR3 DNA follows: TGTGCCAGCAACCCCGGAGAGGGCGGCTACGAGCAGTACTTC. It encodes CASNPGEGGYEQYF.

CDR3 DNA: TGTGCCAGCAGCTTAAGGACAGGGTCGGCGCGAGAGACCCAGTACTTC. It codes for CASSLRTGSARETQYF. The V call is TRBV7-9, the J call TRBJ2-5; TRBD1 aligns across 8 bases. Losses at the gene ends were 2 bases for V and 4 bases for J; bases not matched to a gene: 9. The CDR3 runs to 16 residues. Germline V gene data show CDR1 as SEHNR and CDR2 as FQNEAQ (reference sequence).

The chain is built from TRBV27 and TRBJ2-2, with D tentatively TRBD1 (6 bases). This CDR3 is 15 amino acids long. Trimming removed 5 bases at V and 2 bases at J, with 12 bases between. The germline V gene has CDR1 MNHEY and CDR2 SMNVEV (reference sequence). CDR3 sequence (DNA): TGTGCCAGCAGTCATCGACAGGTCAACACCGGGGAGCTGTTTTTT. It translates to CASSHRQVNTGELFF.

This chain links TRBV29-1 with TRBJ2-1, with TRBD2 identical over 7 bases. Germline CDR1 SQVTM, CDR2 ANQGSEA. The CDR3 length is 14 residues. V was clipped by 3 bases and J by 8 bases; unmatched bases: 10. The CDR3: CSVDWTSIGYEQFF. The CDR3 DNA sequence: TGCAGCGTTGATTGGACTAGTATAGGCTATGAGCAGTTCTTC.

This clone was recorded only once. The chain carries TRBV5-4 and TRBJ1-1; perhaps TRBD1 as D (6 bases). Trimming removed 0 bases at V and 6 bases at J, with 15 bases between. The CDR3 totals 15 residues. Germline CDR1 is SGHNT and CDR2 is YYREEE (reference sequence). The CDR3 region is CASSLGLQGRAEAFF. Written as DNA, the CDR3 is TGTGCCAGCAGCTTGGGACTACAGGGTAGGGCTGAAGCTTTCTTT.

The chain is built from TRBV7-9 and TRBJ2-7; 7 bases map to TRBD2. The junction had 7 bases not matched to a gene; V was cut back by 0 bases and J by 2 bases. There are 16 residues in the CDR3. CDR1 is SEHNR and CDR2 is FQNEAQ in the germline V gene (reference sequence). In DNA form, the CDR3 reads TGTGCCAGCAGCTTAGCGTGGGGAGGGAACGCCTACGAGCAGTACTTC. Residues: CASSLAWGGNAYEQYF.

V usage is TRBV19 and J usage is TRBJ1-2, with 10 bases lining up with TRBD1. J gave up 2 bases and V 8 bases, and 14 bases lay outside the gene matches. The CDR3 loop spans 17 amino acids. Germline V gene sequence: CDR1 LNHDA, CDR2 SQIVND (reference sequence). The DNA for the CDR3 is TGTGCCAGTCGAGTACCCGGGACAGGGGTAAAGAACTATGGCTACACCTTC. As protein: CASRVPGTGVKNYGYTF.

The rearrangement links TRBV27 to TRBJ1-5, with 10 bases matching TRBD1. The CDR3 sequence is 16 residues long. Germline V gives CDR1 MNHEY, CDR2 SMNVEV (reference sequence). The V and J ends lost 5 bases and 2 bases, in that order; junction bases with no gene match: 6. CDR3 protein: CASSRTGGRGNQPQHF. The CDR3 coding sequence is TGTGCCAGCAGTCGGACAGGGGGAAGAGGCAATCAGCCCCAGCATTTT.

The chain combines TRBV19 with TRBJ1-1; D gene unclear. CDR1 and CDR2 (germline): LNHDA, SQIVND (reference sequence). Trimming pared 8 bases from V and 0 bases from J, leaving 10 bases between. The CDR3 covers 13 residues. The CDR3 region is CASSVWLNTEAFF. The CDR3 DNA is TGTGCCAGTTCGGTTTGGCTGAACACTGAAGCTTTCTTT. The full variable domain, rest sourced from reference TRBV19 and TRBJ1-1, is DGGITQSPKYLFRKEGQNVTLSCEQNLNHDAMYWYRQDPGQGLRLIYYSQIVNDFQKGDIAEGYSVSREKKESFPLTVTSAQKNPTAFYLCASSVWLNTEAFFGQGTRLTVV.

V usage is TRBV18 and J usage is TRBJ2-1; TRBD2 matches 8 bases. This CDR3 comprises 16 residues. CDR1 KGHSH and CDR2 LQKENI come from the germline V gene. Trimming at V came to 2 bases and at J to 8 bases, leaving 11 bases not matched to a gene. The CDR3 sequence is CASSPGAREGRYEQFF. The CDR3 DNA sequence: TGTGCCAGCTCACCAGGTGCACGGGAGGGACGCTATGAGCAGTTCTTC.

CDR3: CASTPGLAAEQFF. The CDR3 region has the DNA TGTGCCAGCACCCCGGGACTAGCGGCTGAGCAGTTCTTC. The V and J genes are TRBV27 and TRBJ2-1; 11 bases fit TRBD2. This CDR3 spans 13 amino acids. Germline V CDR1 and CDR2: MNHEY, SMNVEV (reference sequence). V lost 7 bases and J lost 9; bases outside the gene matches: 5.

This clone was picked up one time. The V gene is TRBV5-4, the J gene TRBJ2-7, with a tentative D call TRBD2 (6 bases). The CDR3 contains 13 residues. Germline CDR1 reads SGHNT; CDR2 reads YYREEE (reference sequence). Trimming removed 7 bases from V and 2 bases from J, with 13 bases in between. CDR3 sequence: CASSGGQTYEQYF. The CDR3 nucleotides are TGTGCCAGCTCCGGGGGTCAAACCTACGAGCAGTACTTC. The full variable domain, with the rest looked up from reference TRBV5-4 and TRBJ2-7, is ETGVTQSPTHLIKTRGQQVTLRCSSQSGHNTVSWYQQALGQGPQFIFQYYREEENGRGNFPPRFSGLQFPNYSSELNVNALELDDSALYLCASSGGQTYEQYFGPGTRLTVT.

V gene TRBV7-2 combines with J gene TRBJ2-5; TRBD2 matches at 8 bases. The CDR3 consists of 18 residues. Unmatched junction bases numbered 14, after V lost 3 bases and J lost 2 bases. Germline CDR1 reads SGHTA; CDR2 reads FQGNSA. The DNA of the CDR3 is TGTGCCAGCAGCTTTTTTGTTTTGGGGACTAGATTTCAAGAGACCCAGTACTTC. This translates into CASSFFVLGTRFQETQYF.

The genes are TRBV27 and TRBJ1-2; 7 bases agree with TRBD1. Trimming removed 7 bases from V and 3 bases from J; junction bases left unmatched: 14. The germline CDR1 and CDR2 sequences are MNHEY and SMNVEV (reference sequence). This CDR3 region has 16 residues. The CDR3 bases are TGTGCCAGCAATATCAGGGGGGCTCGGGAAGACTATGGCTACACCTTC. Translation gives CASNIRGAREDYGYTF.

The chain is built from TRBV5-1 and TRBJ2-7; a possible D gene is TRBD2 (5 bases). Germline CDR1 reads SGHRS; CDR2 reads YFSETQ. Between the trimmed V and J ends, which lost 1 base and 4 bases, there was a span of 15 bases. The CDR3 loop spans 15 amino acids. CDR3 DNA sequence: TGCGCCAGCAGCTTGTTGGACCCTCGAGGGTACGAGCAGTACTTC. As protein: CASSLLDPRGYEQYF. Complete variable domain (other parts from reference TRBV5-1 and TRBJ2-7): KAGVTQTPRYLIKTRGQQVTLSCSPISGHRSVSWYQQTPGQGLQFLFEYFSETQRNKGNFPGRFSGRQFSNSRSEMNVSTLELGDSALYLCASSLLDPRGYEQYFGPGTRLTVT.

V and J are TRBV25-1 and TRBJ1-4; TRBD1 agrees at 7 bases. V shed 3 bases, J shed 4 bases, and the junction held 11 bases outside the gene matches. CDR1 MGHDK and CDR2 SYGVNS come from the germline V gene. The length of the CDR3 is 17 residues. The chain's CDR3 is CASSDLTSGGGNEKLFF. The CDR3 DNA sequence: TGTGCCAGCAGTGATTTAACCTCAGGGGGAGGTAATGAAAAACTGTTTTTT.

The chain couples TRBV5-1 to TRBJ1-1; D not resolved. The CDR3 spans 11 residues. V was clipped by 4 bases and J by 10 bases, with 11 bases between them. The germline V gene encodes CDR1 SGHRS and CDR2 YFSETQ. The CDR3 protein is CASSPGDRAFF. CDR3 sequence (DNA): TGCGCCAGCAGCCCCGGTGACCGAGCTTTCTTT.

The chain carries TRBV27 and TRBJ2-1; D may match TRBD1 or TRBD2 (5 bases each). In germline, CDR1 is MNHEY, CDR2 SMNVEV (reference sequence). CDR3 length: 15 residues. V gave up 7 bases and J gave up 6 bases, with 19 bases separating them. The CDR3 nucleotides read TGTGCCAGCACCCGGGCCCCCCCAGGGAGCAATGAGCAGTTCTTC. It translates to CASTRAPPGSNEQFF.

The rearrangement uses TRBV5-8 and TRBJ1-1; tentative D call: TRBD1 (6 bases). The germline gives CDR1 SGHTS, CDR2 YDEGEE. This CDR3 contains 18 residues. Trimming removed 0 bases at V and 7 bases at J, with 25 bases between. The CDR3 region is CASSLAGVLGGPGGEAFF. Here the CDR3 DNA reads TGTGCCAGCAGCTTGGCCGGAGTGTTGGGGGGCCCCGGGGGTGAAGCTTTCTTT.